Here is one TCR beta chain with its context. This sample is drawn from a study of blood T cell repertoires in COVID-19. Study-wide background: The study drew acute and convalescent COVID-19 samples from the United States, Italy and Spain.

In the original processing: Amplifying reference gene primers gave estimates of nucleated cell counts. This table comes from immunoSEQ multiplex PCR, and its TCRdb copy is limited to in-frame clones, with some not included. Clonal size and the V and J genes are those of that table, whereas D and trimming came from the DNA. The sample carries roughly 240,000 clones, 65% to 90% recorded once. Germline assignment: CDR1 SGHRS and CDR2 YFSETQ. V lost 0 bases, J lost 2 bases, and 4 bases stayed unmatched. The length of the CDR3 is 15 residues. V and J are TRBV5-1 and TRBJ2-5, with 7 bases that match TRBD1. The sequence was obtained from a woman in her 70s with acute or convalescent COVID-19. Sequencing was carried out using peripheral blood. The CDR3 sequence is CASSLVGQAQETQYF. The DNA of the CDR3 is TGCGCCAGCAGCTTGGTAGGACAGGCTCAAGAGACCCAGTACTTC.